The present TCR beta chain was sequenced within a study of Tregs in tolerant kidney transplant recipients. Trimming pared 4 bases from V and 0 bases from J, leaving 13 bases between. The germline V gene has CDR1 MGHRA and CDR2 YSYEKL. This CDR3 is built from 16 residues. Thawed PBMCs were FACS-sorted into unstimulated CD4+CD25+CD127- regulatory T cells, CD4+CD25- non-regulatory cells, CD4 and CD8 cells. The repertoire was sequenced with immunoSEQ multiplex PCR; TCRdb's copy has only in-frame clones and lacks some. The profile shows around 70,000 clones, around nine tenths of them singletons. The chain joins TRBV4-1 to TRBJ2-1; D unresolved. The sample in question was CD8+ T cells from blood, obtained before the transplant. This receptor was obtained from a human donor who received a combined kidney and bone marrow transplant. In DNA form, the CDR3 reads TGCGCCAGCAGCCGCACTGACTTAAGCTCCTACAATGAGCAGTTCTTC. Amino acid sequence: CASSRTDLSSYNEQFF.